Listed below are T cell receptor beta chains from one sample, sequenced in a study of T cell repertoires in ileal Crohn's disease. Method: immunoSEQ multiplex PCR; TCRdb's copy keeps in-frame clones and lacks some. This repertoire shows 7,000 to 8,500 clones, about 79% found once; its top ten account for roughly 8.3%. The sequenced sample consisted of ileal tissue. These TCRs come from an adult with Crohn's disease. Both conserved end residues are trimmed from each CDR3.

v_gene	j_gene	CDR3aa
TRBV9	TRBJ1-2	ASSEMGQGVEGYT
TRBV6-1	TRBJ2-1	ASSEGAGSYNEQF
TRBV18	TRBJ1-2	ASSPGTKNYGYT
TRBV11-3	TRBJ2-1	ASSLSGGRSYNEQF
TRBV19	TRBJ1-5	ASSIRGNQPQH
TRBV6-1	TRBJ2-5	ASSGALETQY
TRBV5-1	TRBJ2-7	ASSPQGGNAYEQY
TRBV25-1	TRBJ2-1	ASSEAAHSYNEQF
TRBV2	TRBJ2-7	ASAWDYTYEQY
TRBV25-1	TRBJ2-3	ASSDSGHSSTDTQY
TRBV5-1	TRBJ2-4	ASSLGPSGSKNIQY
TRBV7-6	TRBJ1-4	ASSTHFRGKGEKLF
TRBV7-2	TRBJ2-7	ASSGVTSQSSYEQY
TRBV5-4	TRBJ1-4	ASSFAQGDEKLF
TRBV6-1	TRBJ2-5	ASSELAGGQETQY
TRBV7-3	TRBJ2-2	ASSITTSGGTGELF
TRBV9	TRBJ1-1	ASSVEVRTEAF
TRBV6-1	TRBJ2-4	ASSDLLRLLAKNIQY
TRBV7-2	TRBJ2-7	ASSLSGPYEQY
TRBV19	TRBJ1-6	ASTNRRQGSNSPLH
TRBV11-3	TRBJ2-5	ASSLNSQETQY
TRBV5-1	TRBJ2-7	ASSLGAGLGYEQY
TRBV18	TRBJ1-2	ASSPGTPGVGDGHT
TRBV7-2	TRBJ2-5	ASSSSRETQY
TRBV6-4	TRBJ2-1	ASSDSGGSSYNEQF
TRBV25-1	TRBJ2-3	ASSRREGQSDTQY
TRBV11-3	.	ASSLGPSYEQY
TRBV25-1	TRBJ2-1	ASSAHNEQF
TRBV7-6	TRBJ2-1	ASSPTPGLGIDEQF
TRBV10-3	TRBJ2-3	AISRGTTVGDTQY
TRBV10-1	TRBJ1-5	ASREYRNQPQH
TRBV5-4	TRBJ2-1	ASSTSGWANEQF
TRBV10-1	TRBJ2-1	ASSMGLAGDNEQF
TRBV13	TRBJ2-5	ASSLGTNTEETQY
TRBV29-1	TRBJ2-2	SVNILRDRGGGGELF
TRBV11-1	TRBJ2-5	ASSLGAAGETQY
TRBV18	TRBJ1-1	ASSPQGQQTEAF
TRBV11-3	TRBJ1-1	ASSLGAGLGLNTEAF
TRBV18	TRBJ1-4	ASSPLYSGTGVEKLF
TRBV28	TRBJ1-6	ASSPRTGRNAPLH
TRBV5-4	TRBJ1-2	ASSLAGTGRYGYT
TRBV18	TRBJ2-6	ASSHQRGTSGSSGANVLT
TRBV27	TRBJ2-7	ASSSPAGGVYEQY
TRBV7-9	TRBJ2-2	ASSQGPNTGELF
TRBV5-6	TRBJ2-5	ASSLGRAQETQY
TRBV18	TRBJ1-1	ASSPRRGDTEAF
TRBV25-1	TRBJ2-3	ASSGPAGGKDTQY
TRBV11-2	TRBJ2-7	ASSPGQSGTSSYEQY
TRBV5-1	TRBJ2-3	ASSVPSGRGDTQY
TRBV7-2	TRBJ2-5	ASSFSGRGETQY
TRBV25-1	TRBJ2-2	ASSPGLSNTGELF
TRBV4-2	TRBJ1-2	ASSQGQGSNYGYT
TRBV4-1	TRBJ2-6	ASATKAVASGANVLT
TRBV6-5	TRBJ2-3	ASTSSSDTQY
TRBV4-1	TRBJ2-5	ASSQGLASETQY
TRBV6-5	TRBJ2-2	ASSRDKWIGELF
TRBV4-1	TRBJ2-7	ASSPGLVSTYEQY
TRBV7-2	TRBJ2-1	ASTSKGPGLAGEGQF
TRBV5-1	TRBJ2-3	ASSLNGQGDTDTQY